The T cell receptor (beta chain) described here comes from a study of blood T cell repertoires in COVID-19. Turning to the study itself: Donors in the United States, Italy and Spain gave samples during acute or convalescent COVID-19. PBMCs, B-cell-depleted T cells, or T cells provided the cDNA or gDNA that made up the material.

Authors' methods: The assay estimated nucleated cells by amplifying reference gene primers. The method was immunoSEQ multiplex PCR; TCRdb's version includes in-frame clones alone and lacks a portion of them. The DNA gave D and trimming, while V, J and clone size come from that table. This repertoire shows about 150,000 clones, around 84% found once; its top ten account for roughly 9.8%. V was shortened by 2 bases and J by 1 base, with 6 bases between the two germline ends. The CDR3 has 13 residues. Germline V gives CDR1 MNHEY, CDR2 SVGAGI. This TCR was recovered from a woman aged 45 to 65 with acute or convalescent COVID-19. Sequences were obtained from peripheral blood. The gene calls are TRBV6-5 and TRBJ2-7; D is ambiguous. CDR3 loop: CASSYPGSYEQYF. The CDR3, as DNA: TGTGCCAGCAGTTACCCGGGTTCCTACGAGCAGTACTTC.